These 5 T cell receptor beta chains were sequenced from one sample in a study of siplizumab effects on memory and regulatory T cells. Repertoires were generated with immunoSEQ multiplex PCR, while TCRdb's copy carries only in-frame clones and drops some. This table holds more than 90,000 clones, about 94% found once. Material for sequencing was non-Treg CD4+ T cells sorted from blood. These receptors were taken from a human donor in good health.

The CDR3 loop is CASVRTAYEQYF. The CDR3 DNA reads as TGTGCCAGCGTCAGGACAGCCTACGAGCAGTACTTC. V usage is TRBV6-1 and J usage is TRBJ2-7, with D tentatively TRBD1 (6 bases). Trimming shortened V by 8 bases and J by 2 bases, and 10 bases separated the two germline ends. Germline CDR1 is MNHNS and CDR2 is SASEGT. This CDR3 comprises 12 residues.

The rearrangement joins TRBV19 to TRBJ1-2, with TRBD1 identical over 8 bases. V was clipped by 4 bases and J by 4 bases; unmatched bases: 8. The CDR3 totals 15 residues. Germline CDR1 reads LNHDA; CDR2 reads SQIVND (reference sequence). The CDR3 loop is CASSTPMGQVYGYTF. The CDR3 region has the DNA TGTGCCAGTAGTACCCCCATGGGACAGGTCTATGGCTACACCTTC.

V is TRBV28 and J is TRBJ1-5; a weak D match, TRBD1 (5 bases). The CDR3 loop spans 13 amino acids. V lost 4 bases, J lost 5 bases, and 9 bases lay in between. Germline lookup yields CDR1 MDHEN and CDR2 SYDVKM. The CDR3 sequence: CASSWTTYQPQHF. In DNA, the CDR3 is TGTGCCAGCAGTTGGACAACATATCAGCCCCAGCATTTT.

This chain connects TRBV2 to TRBJ2-1; 8 bases align to TRBD2. Germline trimming cut 7 bases from V and 0 bases from J; bases unmatched to any gene: 8. CDR3 length equals 16 residues. CDR1 and CDR2 from the germline V gene are SNHLY and FYNNEI. The chain's CDR3 is CASIDLSGSSYNEQFF. CDR3 nucleotides: TGTGCCAGCATTGATTTAAGCGGGAGCTCCTACAATGAGCAGTTCTTC.

The gene calls are TRBV7-9 and TRBJ2-6, with D perhaps matching TRBD1 (6 bases). The V gene's germline CDR1 is SEHNR and CDR2 FQNEAQ (reference sequence). This CDR3 contains 16 residues. V was cut by 2 bases and J by 2 bases, with 10 bases left in between. The CDR3 reads CASSLMDRTGANVLTF. CDR3 bases: TGTGCCAGCAGCTTAATGGACAGAACTGGGGCCAACGTCCTGACTTTC.